This T cell receptor beta chain was recorded in a study of blood T cell repertoires in COVID-19. About the research overall: The cDNA or gDNA used as material had been derived from T cells, B-cell-depleted T cells, or PBMCs.

The CDR3 runs to 15 residues. Trimming left V 1 base short and J 3 bases short, with 14 bases between. Per the germline V gene, CDR1 is SGHRS and CDR2 is YFSETQ. This table comes from immunoSEQ multiplex PCR, and its TCRdb copy is limited to in-frame clones, with some not included. The repertoire holds 200,000 to 250,000 clones, with around 88% as singletons. The specimen sequenced was PBMCs or T cells enriched from blood (not recorded which). V usage is TRBV5-1 and J usage is TRBJ2-7; D may be TRBD1 (6 bases). The sequence came from a woman aged 50 to 60 with acute COVID-19. The CDR3 DNA is TGCGCCAGCAGCTTGAGGGGGACACCCAACTACGAGCAGTACTTC. Translating gives CASSLRGTPNYEQYF.